This T cell receptor (beta chain) was documented in a study of cytomegalovirus exposure and HLA in healthy donors (TCRdb year 2017). Regarding the complete study: A later analysis indicated that the 110 or so validation repertoires were generated on the platform also employed for the 600 to 750 repertoires of the first cohort. The study aimed to test whether cataloging public T cell receptors could reveal signatures of past pathogen exposure. Along with the 666-subject first cohort, a separate validation cohort of more than 90 different subjects was used. To predict cytomegalovirus infection status, the study brought together high-throughput TCR immunosequencing, statistical association of individual TCRs with disease status, and machine learning. The investigation overall reported the following: According to the authors, the approach could potentially be generalized to other disease states and immunological phenotypes. Of the cluster scores, approximately 94% were above 0 in a later analysis, which found that TCRs clustered in the first cohort also tended to co-occur in the 130 or so validation repertoires. All 120 or so repertoires were used to score co-occurrence in the validation cohort in a later analysis, because that analysis had no HLA typing for the cohort. In both the original and validation cohorts, the classifier was reported to diagnose cytomegalovirus status with high specificity and sensitivity. Across donors, most TCR sequences were observed very rarely, whereas some public TCRs were present in many individuals. In vitro tests confirmed that a few of the cytomegalovirus-associated TCR beta chains recognize cytomegalovirus antigens. The study listed 164 TCR beta chains as associated with cytomegalovirus.

The donors belonged to the validation cohort of around 120 subjects, which was separate from the roughly 670-subject first cohort. The germline V gene specifies MNHEY as CDR1 and SVGAGI as CDR2. V is trimmed back by 7 bases and J by 7 bases, and the junction contains 5 bases that no gene match accounts for. Measured from the cysteine to the phenylalanine, the CDR3 is 13 residues long. CDR3 DNA is the only sequence kept; it has 39 bases, read in frame from the first base. A note on this clone: No antigen is known for it. Base quality data are lacking; no much larger clone is found one base away.

Library preparation was by the immunoSEQ multiplex PCR assay. The study's own analysis went as follows. To diagnose cytomegalovirus status from the catalog of TCR beta chain sequences, a statistical classification framework was built. TCRdb took this table from immuneACCESS and kept in-frame rearrangements with V and J called. Such tables lack part of the clones; where checked against another copy, unresolved V genes explain under half of the gap, and the rest is unexplained. V and J calls plus clone size are reproduced from that table; the DNA served to infer D and trimming. The sample table records around 98,000 clones; 87% of these occur just once. The ten largest clonotypes hold roughly 3.8% of the sample.

The sequence links TRBV6-5 to TRBJ2-2; TRBD1 aligns with 8 central bases. The clonotype originates from a woman in her twenties or thirties in good health and CMV-seronegative. Sequencing was performed on PBMCs. The CDR3 amino acid sequence is: CASTPGGHGELFF. The DNA sequence is given as TGTGCCAGCACCCCAGGGGGCCACGGGGAGCTGTTTTTT.